What follows are 12 T cell receptor beta chains derived from one specimen sequenced in a study of T cell responses to AZD1222 COVID-19 vaccine. Only in-frame clones appear in the TCRdb table, and some are missing; sequencing was by immunoSEQ multiplex PCR. The profile shows 95,000 to 110,000 clones, around 90% of them singletons. The sequences come from peripheral blood, collected on day 0 of AZD1222 vaccination. Every receptor here comes from an adult in good health.

This clone was counted once. The chain carries TRBV7-8 and TRBJ2-7; maybe TRBD1 (6 bases). V was shortened by 5 bases and J by 3 bases, with 17 bases between the two germline ends. Germline V gives CDR1 SGHVS, CDR2 FQNEAQ. The CDR3 loop spans 15 amino acids. CDR3 sequence reads: CASSPGDLISYEQYF. The CDR3 DNA sequence: TGTGCCAGCAGCCCAGGGGACCTCATTAGCTACGAGCAGTACTTC.

The chain combines TRBV4-3 with TRBJ1-1; D unclear. V dropped 4 bases and J dropped 4 bases, with 7 bases sitting between them. Germline assignment: CDR1 LGHNA and CDR2 YSLEER. CDR3 length: 12 amino acids. For the CDR3, the DNA is TGCGCCAGCAGCCGTTTAGGCACTGAAGCTTTCTTT. As protein: CASSRLGTEAFF.

This chain links TRBV27 with TRBJ1-2; possibly TRBD1 for D (6 bases). CDR1 is MNHEY and CDR2 is SMNVEV in the germline V gene (reference sequence). Trimming pared 2 bases from V and 3 bases from J, leaving 13 bases between. The CDR3 has 15 amino acids. CDR3: CASSLEGGDHYGYTF. The CDR3, as DNA: TGTGCCAGCAGTTTAGAAGGGGGTGATCACTATGGCTACACCTTC.

J is TRBJ1-5 and V is TRBV7-9; D not certain. This CDR3 contains 14 residues. V gave up 1 base and J gave up 2 bases, with 6 bases separating them. Germline CDR1 SEHNR, CDR2 FQNEAQ (reference sequence). CDR3 nucleotide sequence: TGTGCCAGCAGCTTAGGGGGAGGCAATCAGCCCCAGCATTTT. This codes for CASSLGGGNQPQHF. The whole variable domain, filled in from reference TRBV7-9 and TRBJ1-5, reads DTGVSQNPRHKITKRGQNVTFRCDPISEHNRLYWYRQTLGQGPEFLTYFQNEAQLEKSRLLSDRFSAERPKGSFSTLEIQRTEQGDSAMYLCASSLGGGNQPQHFGDGTRLSIL.

The chain couples TRBV24-1 to TRBJ1-3; possible D gene TRBD1, 6 bases. This CDR3 has 15 residues. Germline V gene sequence: CDR1 KGHDR, CDR2 SFDVKD. V shed 12 bases and J shed 4 bases, with 21 bases lying between them. DNA of the CDR3: TGTGCCGCTCAATCCGGGGGCGCTGGGGGAAACACCATATATTTT. This gives the protein CAAQSGGAGGNTIYF.

This chain joins TRBV19 and TRBJ2-7; D is uncertain. V was pared by 5 bases and J by 4 bases, with 12 bases between. Germline-derived CDR1 and CDR2 are LNHDA and SQIVND (reference sequence). The CDR3 covers 13 residues. This CDR3 is CASSSPSLYEQYF. The CDR3 DNA is TGTGCCAGTAGTTCTCCAAGCCTGTACGAGCAGTACTTC.

Only a few counts were recorded for this clone. V usage is TRBV11-2 and J usage is TRBJ2-7; 13 nucleotides agree with TRBD2. The CDR3 extends over 15 amino acids. Losses at the gene ends were 5 bases for V and 7 bases for J; bases not matched to a gene: 8. CDR1 is SGHAT, CDR2 FQNNGV, per germline. CDR3 residues: CASSTRTSGSFEQYF. The CDR3 nucleotides read TGTGCCAGCAGCACCAGGACTAGCGGGAGTTTTGAGCAGTACTTC.

The chain recombines TRBV5-4 with TRBJ2-2, with D uncertain. Germline values: CDR1 SGHNT, CDR2 YYREEE (reference sequence). V was cut by 3 bases and J by 6 bases, with 9 bases left in between. This CDR3 has 13 residues. CDR3 in amino acids: CASSSLKPGELFF. As DNA, the CDR3 is TGTGCCAGCAGCTCGCTAAAGCCCGGGGAGCTGTTTTTT. The whole variable domain, filled in from reference TRBV5-4 and TRBJ2-2, reads ETGVTQSPTHLIKTRGQQVTLRCSSQSGHNTVSWYQQALGQGPQFIFQYYREEENGRGNFPPRFSGLQFPNYSSELNVNALELDDSALYLCASSSLKPGELFFGEGSRLTVL.

The J gene is TRBJ1-3, the V gene TRBV7-2; D remains unclear. CDR3 size: 16 residues. V lost 3 bases to trimming and J lost 0 bases, with 12 bases between them. Germline CDR1 reads SGHTA; CDR2 reads FQGNSA. Written as DNA, the CDR3 is TGTGCCAGCAGCTTCTTCACAGCCGACTCTGGAAACACCATATATTTT. Amino acids: CASSFFTADSGNTIYF.

The chain uses TRBV7-9 and TRBJ1-4; D is unresolved. CDR3 length: 15 amino acids. Germline loops: CDR1 SEHNR, CDR2 FQNEAQ (reference sequence). Trimming took off 2 bases at V and 1 base at J, with 8 bases between the two ends. The CDR3 nucleotides are TGTGCCAGCAGCTTAAGTGGTGGAACTAATGAAAAACTGTTTTTT. This encodes CASSLSGGTNEKLFF. The full variable domain, with the rest looked up from reference TRBV7-9 and TRBJ1-4, is DTGVSQNPRHKITKRGQNVTFRCDPISEHNRLYWYRQTLGQGPEFLTYFQNEAQLEKSRLLSDRFSAERPKGSFSTLEIQRTEQGDSAMYLCASSLSGGTNEKLFFGSGTQLSVL.

V is TRBV9 and J is TRBJ2-7; D uncertain. Germline V gives CDR1 SGDLS, CDR2 YYNGEE. This CDR3 contains 14 residues. V was pared by 0 bases and J by 0 bases, with 7 bases between. CDR3 protein: CASSVGRSSYEQYF. CDR3 nucleotides: TGTGCCAGCAGCGTAGGAAGGAGCTCCTACGAGCAGTACTTC.

This clone occurred a few times. V is TRBV18 and J is TRBJ1-2; the D is unclear. Germline V gives CDR1 KGHSH, CDR2 LQKENI. V was shortened by 3 bases and J by 0 bases, with 5 bases between the two germline ends. The CDR3 runs to 13 residues. DNA of the CDR3: TGTGCCAGCTCACCCCCAGCTAACTATGGCTACACCTTC. Translated, it gives CASSPPANYGYTF.